A single sample gave rise to the 21 T cell receptor beta chains below, sequenced in a study of monozygotic twins with inflammatory bowel disease. TCRdb derives one entry per CDR3 protein from the 5' RACE reads, leaving out DNA. Across hundreds of thousands of distinct CDR3 sequences, the top ten clones capture 2.4% of the sample. Sequencing was carried out using blood. These receptors originate from a human donor with ulcerative colitis or Crohn's disease, or a healthy co-twin of an affected twin (not recorded which).

The genes are TRBV14 and TRBJ2-6; the TRBD1 assignment by TCRdb is unverifiable without DNA. CDR1 and CDR2 from the germline V gene are SGHDN and FVKESK. The CDR3 loop spans 18 amino acids. CDR3 region: CASSQWDPSLSGANVLTF. Using reference TRBV14 and TRBJ2-6 for the parts outside the CDR3, the full variable domain is EAGVTQFPSHSVIEKGQTVTLRCDPISGHDNLYWYRRVMGKEIKFLLHFVKESKQDESGMPNNRFLAERTGGTYSTLKVQPAELEDSGVYFCASSQWDPSLSGANVLTFGAGSRLTVL.

The chain employs TRBV6-1 and TRBJ1-5. The germline V gene encodes CDR1 MNHNS and CDR2 SASEGT. The CDR3 sequence is 14 residues long. CDR3 sequence reads: CASSKEYSNQPQHF.

The V call is TRBV12-3 or TRBV12-4, the J call TRBJ2-2; the D call from TCRdb, TRBD1, cannot be confirmed without DNA. This CDR3 contains 15 residues. Here the CDR3 reads CASSLRQPNTGELFF.

The rearrangement links TRBV18 to TRBJ2-3; TCRdb outputs TRBD1, but without DNA this stays unchecked. In germline, CDR1 is KGHSH, CDR2 LQKENI. This CDR3 contains 15 residues. The CDR3 here is CASSPPGQGSNTQYF.

The chain uses TRBV5-1 and TRBJ1-1. There are 13 residues in the CDR3. Germline assignment: CDR1 SGHRS and CDR2 YFSETQ. This CDR3 is CASSPTVSTEAFF.

The rearrangement uses TRBV24-1 and TRBJ2-1. This CDR3 is built from 16 residues. Germline V CDR1 and CDR2: KGHDR, SFDVKD. The chain's CDR3 is CATSDLLTSWSRIQFF.

This rearrangement joins TRBV7-3 to TRBJ2-3; absent DNA, TCRdb's TRBD1 call cannot be checked. This CDR3 has 15 residues. Germline V gives CDR1 SGHTA, CDR2 FQGTGA. The chain's CDR3 is CASSLMGGAADTQYF.

The chain joins TRBV6-2 or TRBV6-3 to TRBJ1-5; the D call from TCRdb, TRBD1, cannot be confirmed without DNA. The CDR3 loop spans 13 amino acids. Germline loops: CDR1 MNHEY, CDR2 SVGEGT. The CDR3 sequence is CASSYLGHQPQHF.

CDR3 region: CSALGGDYNEQFF. The chain recombines TRBV20-1 with TRBJ2-1; the TCRdb call, TRBD2, lacks DNA for checking. The germline CDR1 and CDR2 sequences are DFQATT and SNEGSKA (reference sequence). This CDR3 has 13 amino acids.

The rearrangement uses TRBV20-1 and TRBJ2-7; with no DNA, the TCRdb D assignment of TRBD2 cannot be verified. CDR3 size: 14 residues. Germline V lookup: CDR1 DFQATT, CDR2 SNEGSKA (reference sequence). The CDR3 loop is CSAHHRDYPTKQYF.

The CDR3 protein is CAISDLGDNTRETQYF. V usage is TRBV10-3 and J usage is TRBJ2-5; TCRdb's D gene call, TRBD1, goes unchecked for lack of DNA. Germline-derived CDR1 and CDR2 are ENHRY and SYGVKD. This CDR3 is built from 16 residues.

The rearrangement uses TRBV4-3 and TRBJ2-3; TCRdb lists TRBD2, though no DNA is available to test this call. The germline V gene encodes CDR1 LGHNA and CDR2 YSLEER. The CDR3 totals 16 residues. The CDR3 loop reads CASSPGTIRATDTQYF.

This chain connects TRBV24-1 to TRBJ2-2; TCRdb names TRBD1, which stays unverified in the absence of DNA. This CDR3 comprises 15 residues. Germline V gene sequence: CDR1 KGHDR, CDR2 SFDVKD. CDR3 in amino acids: CATSDGDRNTGELFF.

This chain uses TRBV20-1 with TRBJ2-3; the TCRdb D gene call, TRBD2, has no DNA to confirm it. Germline V CDR1 and CDR2: DFQATT, SNEGSKA (reference sequence). The length of the CDR3 is 15 residues. Here the CDR3 reads CSARAASGYTDTQYF.

The CDR3 sequence: CASSQEDYKDEAFF. J is TRBJ1-1 and V is TRBV4-1. The germline CDR1 and CDR2 sequences are MGHRA and YSYEKL. This CDR3 is built from 14 residues.

The chain is built from TRBV12-3 or TRBV12-4 and TRBJ2-2; the D call from TCRdb, TRBD2, cannot be confirmed without DNA. The CDR3 has 16 residues. CDR3: CASSPTSGANTGELFF.

The V call is TRBV7-9, the J call TRBJ2-7; the TCRdb D gene call, TRBD1, has no DNA to confirm it. The CDR3 sequence is 15 residues long. Germline CDR1 reads SEHNR; CDR2 reads FQNEAQ (reference sequence). Here the CDR3 reads CASSLNRIDRSEQYF.

The chain has TRBV6-5 and TRBJ1-1; TCRdb reports TRBD1, a call that lacks DNA to check it against. The CDR3 sequence is 15 residues long. Per the germline V gene, CDR1 is MNHEY and CDR2 is SVGAGI. This CDR3 is CASSYGTGRNTEAFF.

This chain joins TRBV29-1 and TRBJ1-5; TCRdb names TRBD1, which stays unverified in the absence of DNA. The CDR3 sequence is 16 residues long. Germline assignment: CDR1 SQVTM and CDR2 ANQGSEA. CDR3 amino acids: CSVADPRGGSNQPQHF. Looking up the rest from reference TRBV29-1 and TRBJ1-5 gives the full variable domain: SAVISQKPSRDICQRGTSLTIQCQVDSQVTMMFWYRQQPGQSLTLIATANQGSEATYESGFVIDKFPISRPNLTFSTLTVSNMSPEDSSIYLCSVADPRGGSNQPQHFGDGTRLSIL.

This chain links TRBV11-2 with TRBJ2-7; TCRdb lists TRBD1, though no DNA is available to test this call. Germline V gene sequence: CDR1 SGHAT, CDR2 FQNNGV. CDR3 length: 15 residues. CDR3 in amino acids: CASSRTGQGSYEQYF.

The rearrangement joins TRBV5-1 to TRBJ2-1; TCRdb calls TRBD1, which cannot be checked without DNA. This CDR3 has 14 amino acids. The germline V gene has CDR1 SGHRS and CDR2 YFSETQ. The CDR3 loop is CASSLGQEKNEQFF.